Shown below are 9 T cell receptor beta chains from a single sample sequenced in a study of blood T cell repertoires in COVID-19. Some clones are missing from TCRdb's copy, which holds only in-frame ones; the method was immunoSEQ multiplex PCR. The sample has some 68,000 clones; about 90% are singletons. Sequenced sample: peripheral blood. All receptors come from a human donor in a cohort sampled during active COVID-19.

The chain couples TRBV11-2 to TRBJ2-7; TRBD2 matches 9 bases. V dropped 3 bases and J dropped 7; count of bases not matched to a gene: 13. CDR3 length: 16 residues. CDR1 and CDR2 (germline): SGHAT, FQNNGV. CDR3 loop: CASSFSTSGRAGEQYF. The CDR3 coding sequence is TGTGCCAGCAGCTTTTCCACTAGCGGGCGAGCTGGAGAGCAGTACTTC.

The rearrangement links TRBV28 to TRBJ1-1, with TRBD1 as a possible D gene (5 bases). CDR1 MDHEN and CDR2 SYDVKM come from the germline V gene. Trimming shortened V by 1 base and J by 8 bases, and 11 bases separated the two germline ends. There are 13 residues in the CDR3. The CDR3 nucleotides read TGTGCCAGCAGTTTATCCAACCCAGGGGAAGCTTTCTTT. Translating gives CASSLSNPGEAFF.

The chain uses TRBV19 and TRBJ2-2; 10 nucleotides line up with TRBD2. Per the germline V gene, CDR1 is LNHDA and CDR2 is SQIVND (reference sequence). The CDR3 is 17 residues long. V shed 6 bases and J 5 bases; nucleotides not matched to a gene: 12. In DNA, the CDR3 is TGTGCCAGTAGAAGGTCTAGCGGGGGAAAGTTGACCGGGGAGCTGTTTTTT. Protein: CASRRSSGGKLTGELFF.

This rearrangement joins TRBV28 to TRBJ1-4, with D tentatively TRBD1 (5 bases). CDR1 is MDHEN, CDR2 SYDVKM, per germline. This CDR3 comprises 17 residues. V was trimmed by 3 bases and J by 0 bases, leaving 14 bases between them. The CDR3 protein is CASSFRDLLATNEKLFF. DNA for the CDR3: TGTGCCAGCAGTTTCCGGGACTTACTAGCAACTAATGAAAAACTGTTTTTT.

This chain links TRBV2 with TRBJ1-1, with D perhaps matching TRBD1 (5 bases). V lost 5 bases, J lost 0 bases, and 7 bases lay in between. CDR3 size: 13 residues. Germline V gives CDR1 SNHLY, CDR2 FYNNEI. CDR3 bases: TGTGCCAGCAGTCGGGGGATGAACACTGAAGCTTTCTTT. Encoded protein: CASSRGMNTEAFF. Combining the CDR3 with reference TRBV2 and TRBJ1-1 gives the whole variable domain EPEVTQTPSHQVTQMGQEVILRCVPISNHLYFYWYRQILGQKVEFLVSFYNNEISEKSEIFDDQFSVERPDGSNFTLKIRSTKLEDSAMYFCASSRGMNTEAFFGQGTRLTVV.

V is TRBV7-9 and J is TRBJ2-3; possible D gene TRBD2, 5 bases. The V end lost 4 bases, the J end lost 0 bases, and 17 bases lay between the germline ends. CDR1 and CDR2 from the germline V gene are SEHNR and FQNEAQ (reference sequence). This CDR3 is 17 amino acids long. The CDR3 DNA is TGTGCCAGCAGCTCGTTATTCATGAGGGAAAGCACAGATACGCAGTATTTT. It yields the protein CASSSLFMRESTDTQYF.

The rearrangement joins TRBV19 to TRBJ2-2; tentatively, D is TRBD2 (6 bases). This CDR3 has 16 amino acids. Looked up from germline, CDR1 is LNHDA and CDR2 is SQIVND (reference sequence). Trimming cost V 6 bases and J 1 base, with 15 bases left between them. As DNA, the CDR3 is TGTGCCAGTAGGGCCGAGGGGAGGAGGAACACCGGGGAGCTGTTTTTT. It is translated as CASRAEGRRNTGELFF.

V gene TRBV19 combines with J gene TRBJ2-1, with 11 bases matching TRBD1. The CDR3 runs to 15 residues. J was trimmed by 8 bases and V by 8 bases; bases with no gene match: 11. The germline V gene has CDR1 LNHDA and CDR2 SQIVND (reference sequence). Written as DNA, the CDR3 is TGTGCCAGTTCGGAGGGGGACAGGGGGTTCGATGAGCAGTTCTTC. Residues: CASSEGDRGFDEQFF.

This clone was counted once. The genes are TRBV19 and TRBJ2-7; D possibly corresponds to TRBD2 (6 bases). V was pared by 4 bases and J by 6 bases, with 16 bases between. This CDR3 has 14 residues. CDR1 is LNHDA, CDR2 SQIVND, per germline (reference sequence). The CDR3 sequence: CASSTVGGSLEQYF. In DNA, the CDR3 is TGTGCCAGTAGTACCGTCGGGGGATCCCTCGAGCAGTACTTC. Variable domain in full (rest from reference TRBV19 and TRBJ2-7): DGGITQSPKYLFRKEGQNVTLSCEQNLNHDAMYWYRQDPGQGLRLIYYSQIVNDFQKGDIAEGYSVSREKKESFPLTVTSAQKNPTAFYLCASSTVGGSLEQYFGPGTRLTVT.